Described below is a single TCR beta chain sequence and its context. Its antigen is not known. This sample is part of a study of T cells in Graves' hyperthyroidism and ophthalmopathy. As for the study in general: Before treatment of any kind, peripheral blood was taken at initial diagnosis.

Per germline, CDR1 SGDLS and CDR2 YYNGEE. The length of the CDR3 is 17 residues. V lost 4 bases to trimming and J lost 6 bases; unmatched junction nucleotides: 13. With a duration under 2 months, the hyperthyroidism was newly diagnosed in patients aged 18 to 65. Findings and caveats of the study: With a median lead of about six months before onset, the model predicted ophthalmopathy. Blood shared most expanded thyroid clonotypes above 0.001.

Researchers amplified the TCR beta CDR3 regions from RNA transcripts. An initial round of RT-PCR targeting the TCR CDR3 relied on the HTBI primer set. TCRdb independently ran MiXCR on the multiplex PCR reads; one entry per CDR3 protein. The top ten clones hold around 25% of a sample with about 350,000 distinct CDR3 sequences, roughly 14% of them seen once. Sample: blood. This chain uses TRBV9 with TRBJ2-2, with TRBD2 matching over 9 bases. The sequence derives from a woman in her 30s with Graves' hyperthyroidism. CDR3 sequence (DNA): TGTGCCAGCAGCCCCCAGTTGATAGCGGGAGCAGCCGGGGAGCTGTTTTTT. It codes for CASSPQLIAGAAGELFF.